This T cell receptor (beta chain) stems from a study of blood T cells in healthy people across ages. Alongside a J-beta primer mix, a sample-barcoded 5' primer served in a second PCR lasting about 6 to 12 cycles. TCRdb reprocessed the 5' RACE reads with MiXCR, giving one entry per CDR3 protein. The sample has fewer than 700,000 distinct CDR3 sequences, 40% to 55% seen once. Germline loops: CDR1 LGHDT, CDR2 YNNKEL (reference sequence). There are 16 residues in the CDR3. Trimming shortened V by 0 bases and J by 2 bases, and 12 bases separated the two germline ends. Sequenced sample: blood. The rearrangement joins TRBV3-1 to TRBJ2-3; the D gene is possibly TRBD2 (6 bases). The clonotype comes from a man aged 80 or over in good health. This chain's CDR3 is CASSQDFAGNTDTQYF. In DNA, the CDR3 is TGTGCCAGCAGCCAAGATTTCGCGGGAAACACAGATACGCAGTATTTT.